This note documents a single T cell receptor (beta chain) sequence. The CDR3 spans 15 residues. Germline values: CDR1 SGHNT, CDR2 YENEEA. With 0 bases removed from V and 6 bases from J, the gap between germline ends came to 14 bases. This specimen belongs to a study of T cell changes during pregnancy in multiple sclerosis. Here immunoSEQ multiplex PCR was the method, and the copy in TCRdb shows in-frame clones only, minus some. The data hold some 100,000 clones, with 85% to 95% observed a single time. This TCR was sampled from a female donor with multiple sclerosis, enrolled in a pregnancy study. V and J are TRBV11-3 and TRBJ1-2; tentative D call: TRBD1 (5 bases). Sample: peripheral blood, taken before pregnancy. In DNA form, the CDR3 reads TGTGCCAGCAGCTTAGATCCCAGGGTCGGAGATGGCTACACCTTC. Translation: CASSLDPRVGDGYTF. Complete variable domain (other parts from reference TRBV11-3 and TRBJ1-2): EAGVVQSPRYKIIEKKQPVAFWCNPISGHNTLYWYLQNLGQGPELLIRYENEEAVDDSQLPKDRFSAERLKGVDSTLKIQPAELGDSAVYLCASSLDPRVGDGYTFGSGTRLTVV.